This record covers a single TCR beta chain. Other DNA sequences of this sample code for an identical CDR3. CDR1 and CDR2 (germline): KGHSH, LQKENI. The V gene end was trimmed by 3 bases and the J gene end by 1 base; junction bases not matched to a gene: 3. The CDR3 totals 14 residues. PCR employed 60 Vbeta and 13 Jbeta primers. Repertoires were generated with immunoSEQ multiplex PCR, while TCRdb's copy carries only in-frame clones and drops some. Here the sample spans approximately 160,000 clones, around 77% being singletons. This entry is derived from a study of cytomegalovirus exposure and HLA in healthy donors.

This chain links TRBV18 with TRBJ2-7; TRBD1 matches 7 bases. The sequenced material came from PBMCs. This clonotype originated in a woman aged 45-65 years in good health and CMV-seropositive. The CDR3 spells CASSPRDSSYEQYF. CDR3 sequence (DNA): TGTGCCAGCTCACCCCGGGACAGTTCCTACGAGCAGTACTTC.